This T cell receptor (beta chain) was documented in a study of blood T cell repertoires in COVID-19. Study overall: Both acute and convalescent COVID-19 samples were obtained from the United States, Italy and Spain. From T cells, B-cell-depleted T cells, or PBMCs came the material, which was cDNA or gDNA.

Donors were grouped by their self-reported clinical history. As originally analysed: Amplifying reference gene primers gave estimates of nucleated cell counts. Produced via immunoSEQ multiplex PCR; TCRdb's table is partial and in-frame only. V and J calls and clone size follow that table, whereas D and trimming were derived from the DNA. In the table there are around 340,000 clones, 80% to 90% of which are singletons. Deletions cut 1 base from V and 2 bases from J, with 12 bases between. The CDR3 is 16 amino acids. Per germline, CDR1 SGHTA and CDR2 FQGTGA. The chain uses TRBV7-3 and TRBJ2-1; D perhaps matches TRBD1 (6 bases). This clonotype was sampled from a woman in her thirties or forties with acute COVID-19. Sequenced material: PBMCs or T cells enriched from blood (not recorded which). The CDR3 nucleotides read TGTGCCAGCAGCTTAAGTCGAAGGGGGACCTACAATGAGCAGTTCTTC. Translating gives CASSLSRRGTYNEQFF. The full variable domain, its missing parts supplied by reference TRBV7-3 and TRBJ2-1, is GAGVSQTPSNKVTEKGKYVELRCDPISGHTALYWYRQSLGQGPEFLIYFQGTGAADDSGLPNDRFFAVRPEGSVSTLKIQRTERGDSAVYLCASSLSRRGTYNEQFFGPGTRLTVL.